What follows is one T cell receptor (beta chain) and its context. Sequenced by immunoSEQ multiplex PCR; TCRdb stores in-frame clones only, minus some. Of 500,000 to 550,000 clones in the sample, 78% are singletons; the top ten hold roughly 0.013%. The record originates from a study of shared T cell receptors in the human thymus. Germline assignment: CDR1 SGHRS and CDR2 YFSETQ. The ends lost 0 bases at V and 0 bases at J; junction bases unmatched: 15. This CDR3 has 21 residues. The same data also went into a second study, on human thymus T cells. That source reports: Corrective surgery for congenital heart defects was being performed on the healthy Finnish infants who were the donors. Surgeons resected thymus tissue during corrective heart surgery.

The chain is built from TRBV5-1 and TRBJ1-3, with 10 positions matching TRBD1. Sequences were obtained from thymocytes. This sequence was found in a boy less than two years old with a congenital heart defect. CDR3 sequence reads: CASSLGSRDRGRPSSGNTIYF. The CDR3, as DNA: TGCGCCAGCAGCTTGGGGTCCCGGGACAGGGGTCGACCGAGCTCTGGAAACACCATATATTTT.